The source of this T cell receptor (beta chain) is a study of vaccination and CD4 T cells after COVID-19. In the study overall: Control cultures, each given a CEFX pool, an HIV-1 Nef pool, or no peptide, were included.

CDR3 length equals 16 residues. V shed 3 bases and J 8 bases; nucleotides not matched to a gene: 15. Per germline, CDR1 MDHEN and CDR2 SYDVKM. Study-wide results and caveats: Sampling was limited to relatively few convalescent patients, with no early post-infection timepoints studied.

Sample treatment: roughly ten-day PBMC culture with coronavirus spike peptide pools or control peptides (ViraFEST assay). CD4+ T-cell collection from the unexposed donor predated the COVID-19 pandemic (2011-2018). Unexposed donors' CD4+ T cells were tested against SARS-CoV-2 S/N and four cold-coronavirus spikes when cell numbers allowed. This clonotype has more than one count but fewer than ten. Its antigen is undetermined. Sequencing of DNA taken from cultured CD4+ T cells relied on the Oncomine TCR Beta short-read assay. Genomic DNA was drawn out of CD4+ T cells grown in culture. One entry per CDR3 protein, called by TCRdb with MiXCR from the PCR reads. The table includes approximately 9,600 distinct CDR3 sequences, under 55% detected once.

The TCR comes from a human donor in good health. This sequence joins TRBV28 and TRBJ1-2, with 7 bases aligning to TRBD1. Sequencing used CD4+ T cells from blood, cultured in vitro. The CDR3 nucleotides read TGTGCCAGCAGTTTTCTCGGGAAGAACAGGGGTTTGGGCTACACCTTC. It translates to CASSFLGKNRGLGYTF.